One and the same sample provided the 25 T cell receptor beta chains below, sequenced in a study of vaccination and CD4 T cells after COVID-19. Antigens of these TCRs are unknown. Scientists ran DNA taken from cultured CD4+ T cells through the Oncomine TCR Beta short-read assay for sequencing. TCRdb re-called the PCR reads through MiXCR, storing one row per CDR3 protein. This sample carries roughly 12,000 distinct CDR3 sequences, around 55% of them seen once, and the ten largest clones take approximately 9.4%. The treatment was: approximately nine-day PBMC culture with coronavirus spike peptide pools or control peptides (ViraFEST assay). Material: CD4+ T cells from blood, cultured in vitro. These receptors originate from a human donor who had recovered from COVID-19.

This clonotype was seen a handful of times. V is TRBV27 and J is TRBJ1-2; D gene unclear. Trimming took off 0 bases at V and 2 bases at J, with 4 bases between the two ends. The CDR3 is 13 amino acids. Looked up from germline, CDR1 is MNHEY and CDR2 is SMNVEV (reference sequence). The CDR3 DNA reads TGTGCCAGCAGTTTATCCAGGAACTATGGCTACACCTTC. This translates into CASSLSRNYGYTF.

In this sample, this clonotype turned up once. This rearrangement joins TRBV20-1 to TRBJ1-6; D ambiguous. Trimming cost V 5 bases and J 5 bases, with 13 bases left between them. The CDR3 contains 14 residues. Looked up from germline, CDR1 is DFQATT and CDR2 is SNEGSKA (reference sequence). CDR3 bases: TGCAGTGCTCCCGAGGGTTACAATAATTCACCCCTCCACTTT. Residues: CSAPEGYNNSPLHF.

The chain links TRBV28 to TRBJ2-7, with D unresolved. CDR3 length equals 13 residues. Germline V gives CDR1 MDHEN, CDR2 SYDVKM. The ends were cut back, 8 bases at V and 4 bases at J, with 15 bases in the middle. The CDR3 here is CASQSLRRYEQYF. The CDR3 bases are TGTGCCAGCCAGTCTTTGCGGAGATACGAGCAGTACTTC. Full variable domain (rest looked up from reference TRBV28 and TRBJ2-7): DVKVTQSSRYLVKRTGEKVFLECVQDMDHENMFWYRQDPGLGLRLIYFSYDVKMKEKGDIPEGYSVSREKKERFSLILESASTNQTSMYLCASQSLRRYEQYFGPGTRLTVT.

The chain links TRBV20-1 to TRBJ2-3, with TRBD2 matching over 9 bases. The germline CDR1 and CDR2 sequences are DFQATT and SNEGSKA (reference sequence). There are 13 residues in the CDR3. The V gene end was trimmed by 1 base and the J gene end by 8 bases; junction bases not matched to a gene: 4. The CDR3 bases are TGCAGTGCTAGAGCGTCTAGCGGGATTACGCAGTATTTT. This sequence encodes CSARASSGITQYF.

The J gene is TRBJ2-1, the V gene TRBV20-1; 10 nucleotides match TRBD2. Germline CDR1 is DFQATT and CDR2 is SNEGSKA (reference sequence). CDR3 size: 15 residues. V lost 3 bases to trimming and J lost 9 bases; unmatched junction nucleotides: 11. The CDR3 protein is CSASGQLAGAVEQFF. The CDR3 nucleotides are TGCAGTGCTAGTGGTCAGCTAGCGGGAGCGGTTGAGCAGTTCTTC.

The chain is built from TRBV6-1 and TRBJ2-5; unclear D gene. Germline V gene sequence: CDR1 MNHNS, CDR2 SASEGT. V lost 1 base and J 5 bases, leaving 5 bases between the germline ends. This CDR3 is 12 amino acids long. Here the CDR3 DNA reads TGTGCCAGCAGTGAAGTGGTGGAGACCCAGTACTTC. Translated, it gives CASSEVVETQYF.

This clonotype has just one count. This chain joins TRBV10-3 and TRBJ1-1; 10 nucleotides agree with TRBD1. Trimming took 5 bases from V and 1 from J; bases not matched to a gene: 4. The CDR3 loop spans 15 amino acids. Germline assignment: CDR1 ENHRY and CDR2 SYGVKD. The CDR3 region has the DNA TGTGCCATCAGTCGACAGGGGGCGGAGAACACTGAAGCTTTCTTT. As protein: CAISRQGAENTEAFF.

The rearrangement links TRBV7-2 to TRBJ2-3; no reliable D call. The CDR3 covers 14 residues. Trimming removed 4 bases at V and 7 bases at J, with 15 bases between. Germline CDR1 reads SGHTA; CDR2 reads FQGNSA. DNA of the CDR3: TGTGCCAGCAGCTCCCCATTAACCAGGAATACGCAGTATTTT. It specifies CASSSPLTRNTQYF. Drawing the rest from reference TRBV7-2 and TRBJ2-3, the complete variable domain is GAGVSQSPSNKVTEKGKDVELRCDPISGHTALYWYRQSLGQGLEFLIYFQGNSAPDKSGLPSDRFSAERTGGSVSTLTIQRTQQEDSAVYLCASSSPLTRNTQYFGPGTRLTVL.

This clonotype showed up just a few times. The chain combines TRBV27 with TRBJ1-5, with 8 positions matching TRBD1. CDR3 length equals 14 residues. V lost 6 bases and J lost 2; bases outside the gene matches: 3. Germline lookup yields CDR1 MNHEY and CDR2 SMNVEV (reference sequence). The CDR3 spells CASSPDRGNQPQHF. The CDR3 coding sequence is TGTGCCAGCAGCCCGGACAGGGGCAATCAGCCCCAGCATTTT.

This clonotype was observed once. The chain employs TRBV10-3 and TRBJ1-1; D not certain. The length of the CDR3 is 12 residues. The V gene's germline CDR1 is ENHRY and CDR2 SYGVKD. Trimming removed 10 bases from V and 1 base from J, with 10 bases in between. CDR3 nucleotide sequence: TGTGCCACCTGGCGGGGGAACACTGAAGCTTTCTTT. Translated: CATWRGNTEAFF.

The chain recombines TRBV24-1 with TRBJ1-2; D is uncertain. The CDR3 is 11 residues long. Trimming shortened V by 4 bases and J by 9 bases, and 8 bases separated the two germline ends. Germline V gene sequence: CDR1 KGHDR, CDR2 SFDVKD. The CDR3 spells CATSDSSSYTF. DNA of the CDR3: TGTGCCACCAGTGACTCCTCTAGCTACACCTTC.

V gene TRBV6-9 combines with J gene TRBJ2-3; D possibly uses TRBD1 or TRBD2 (5 bases each). V gave up 10 bases and J gave up 6 bases, with 20 bases separating them. The CDR3 is 14 amino acids. Germline CDR1 and CDR2: MNHGY and SVAAGI. The CDR3 sequence is CATMTGRGLDTQYF. CDR3 coding DNA: TGTGCCACCATGACGGGACGGGGCCTCGATACGCAGTATTTT.

For this clonotype: Mismatch with germline at one junction end may stem from a read error. The CDR3 is CAWSIGGGVVYGHTF. In nucleotides, the CDR3 is TGTGCCTGGAGTATAGGGGGCGGCGTCGTCTATGGCCACACCTTC. The gene calls are TRBV30 and TRBJ1-2; 7 nucleotides agree with TRBD1. The CDR3 totals 15 residues. Per germline, CDR1 GTSNPN and CDR2 SVGIG (reference sequence).

J is TRBJ2-7 and V is TRBV10-3; D gene uncertain. The CDR3 spans 13 residues. Trimming shortened V by 7 bases and J by 5 bases, and 15 bases separated the two germline ends. CDR1 and CDR2 from the germline V gene are ENHRY and SYGVKD. The CDR3 loop reads CAIKNPDMHEQYF. CDR3 coding DNA: TGTGCCATCAAAAATCCAGATATGCACGAGCAGTACTTC.

This clonotype occurred a few times. The chain couples TRBV27 to TRBJ2-7; D gene unclear. The CDR3 is 12 residues long. The V gene's germline CDR1 is MNHEY and CDR2 SMNVEV (reference sequence). V lost 5 bases to trimming and J lost 3 bases, with 8 bases between them. The CDR3 DNA reads as TGTGCCAGCAGTACGGGCCTCTACGAGCAGTACTTC. Translated: CASSTGLYEQYF.

The chain couples TRBV20-1 to TRBJ2-2; 10 bases match TRBD2. The CDR3 runs to 16 residues. Germline-derived CDR1 and CDR2 are DFQATT and SNEGSKA (reference sequence). V lost 3 bases, J lost 6 bases, and 10 bases stayed unmatched. This CDR3 is CSARASGRAGAGELFF. CDR3 nucleotides: TGCAGTGCTAGGGCAAGCGGGAGGGCCGGGGCCGGGGAGCTGTTTTTT.

This clonotype was detected once. CDR3 sequence reads: CASSPRWTSGSSEQFF. The DNA of the CDR3 is TGTGCCAGCAGCCCCCGTTGGACTAGCGGGAGCAGTGAGCAGTTCTTC. V is TRBV7-2 and J is TRBJ2-1; TRBD2 aligns across 13 bases. Per the germline V gene, CDR1 is SGHTA and CDR2 is FQGNSA. There are 16 residues in the CDR3. The J segment lost 9 bases and the V segment lost 5 bases, leaving 10 bases of the junction unmatched.

This clonotype was detected a few times. The V and J genes are TRBV20-1 and TRBJ1-5, with D perhaps matching TRBD1 (5 bases). The germline CDR1 and CDR2 sequences are DFQATT and SNEGSKA (reference sequence). V was pared by 6 bases and J by 2 bases, with 11 bases between. This CDR3 comprises 13 residues. CDR3 DNA sequence: TGCAGTGCGGCGGGGGTCCGCAATCAGCCCCAGCATTTT. Its protein is CSAAGVRNQPQHF.

The V call is TRBV5-4, the J call TRBJ1-1; D perhaps matches TRBD1 (5 bases). Germline CDR1 SGHNT, CDR2 YYREEE (reference sequence). The CDR3 length is 16 residues. Trimming took 4 bases from V and 6 from J, leaving 22 bases between them. In DNA, the CDR3 is TGTGCCAGCAGCCCAAGATTGGGGGGGGGAAGCTCTGAAGCTTTCTTT. Translating it yields CASSPRLGGGSSEAFF.

V is TRBV7-4 and J is TRBJ2-7; weak D call: TRBD2 (6 bases). Germline CDR1 SGHVT, CDR2 SQSDAQ. The CDR3 is 18 residues long. Trimming cost V 0 bases and J 0 bases, with 18 bases left between them. As DNA, the CDR3 is TGTGCCAGCAGCTTAGCCGCTCGGGGAGGAGTCCTCTCCTACGAGCAGTACTTC. The encoded protein is CASSLAARGGVLSYEQYF.

This clonotype was found a few times. The chain uses TRBV20-1 and TRBJ2-3, with 16 bases fitting TRBD2. Germline V CDR1 and CDR2: DFQATT, SNEGSKA (reference sequence). The CDR3 has 19 amino acids. V shed 1 base and J 0 bases; nucleotides not matched to a gene: 7. For the CDR3, the DNA is TGCAGTGCTAGAGGTGCGGGACTAGCGGGAGGGACTAGCACAGATACGCAGTATTTT. Protein: CSARGAGLAGGTSTDTQYF.

This clonotype was detected only a few times. The rearrangement uses TRBV15 and TRBJ1-5; unclear D gene. Germline CDR1 LNHNV, CDR2 YYDKDF (reference sequence). The CDR3 covers 15 residues. V was clipped by 3 bases and J by 3 bases, with 12 bases between them. The CDR3 loop reads CATSSRHSINQPQHF. Written as DNA, the CDR3 is TGTGCCACCAGCAGCAGGCACAGTATCAATCAGCCCCAGCATTTT.

V gene TRBV20-1 combines with J gene TRBJ1-4, with 8 bases matching TRBD1. Losses at the gene ends were 5 bases for V and 2 bases for J; bases not matched to a gene: 25. Germline V CDR1 and CDR2: DFQATT, SNEGSKA (reference sequence). This CDR3 contains 21 residues. The CDR3 here is CSASRIPGQGNPSATNEKLFF. The CDR3 nucleotides read TGCAGTGCTTCTCGCATCCCCGGACAGGGTAATCCTAGTGCCACTAATGAAAAACTGTTTTTT.

The gene calls are TRBV5-1 and TRBJ2-5; 8 bases map to TRBD1. The CDR3 loop spans 14 amino acids. Germline CDR1 and CDR2: SGHRS and YFSETQ. The trim removed 8 bases at V and 2 bases at J, leaving 8 bases unmatched. This CDR3 is CASTRGQGQETQYF. In DNA form, the CDR3 reads TGCGCCAGTACCCGCGGACAGGGACAAGAGACCCAGTACTTC.

This chain connects TRBV12-3 or TRBV12-4 to TRBJ2-2; unclear D gene. CDR3 length: 14 amino acids. Trimming removed 3 bases from V and 2 bases from J, with 7 bases in between. The CDR3 nucleotides are TGTGCCAGCAGTTTCGAACATAACACCGGGGAGCTGTTTTTT. It specifies CASSFEHNTGELFF.